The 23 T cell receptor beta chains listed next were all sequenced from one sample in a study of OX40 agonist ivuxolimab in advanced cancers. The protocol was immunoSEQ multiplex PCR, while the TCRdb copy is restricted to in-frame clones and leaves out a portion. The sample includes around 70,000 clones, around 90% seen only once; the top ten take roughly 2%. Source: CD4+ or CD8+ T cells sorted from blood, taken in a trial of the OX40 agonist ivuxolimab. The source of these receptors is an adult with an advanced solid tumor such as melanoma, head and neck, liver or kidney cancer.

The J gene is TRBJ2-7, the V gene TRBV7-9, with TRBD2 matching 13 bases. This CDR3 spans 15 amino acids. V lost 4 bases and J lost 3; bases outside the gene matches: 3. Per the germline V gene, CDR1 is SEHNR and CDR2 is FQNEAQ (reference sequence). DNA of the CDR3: TGTGCCAGCAGCTACGGGACTAGCGGGAACTACGAGCAGTACTTC. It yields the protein CASSYGTSGNYEQYF.

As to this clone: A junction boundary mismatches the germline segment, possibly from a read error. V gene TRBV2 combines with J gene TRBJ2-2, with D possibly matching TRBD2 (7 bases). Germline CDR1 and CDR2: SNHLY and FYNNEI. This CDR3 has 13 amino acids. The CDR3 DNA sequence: TGTGCCGGCAGGGGAGGGGCCACCGGGGAGCTGTTTTTT. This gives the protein CAGRGGATGELFF.

The CDR3 bases are TGCAGCGTTGCTTTTGGCAGGGAGACTGGAAACACCATATATTTT. It is translated as CSVAFGRETGNTIYF. V usage is TRBV29-1 and J usage is TRBJ1-3, with D possibly matching TRBD1 (5 bases). The CDR3 loop spans 15 amino acids. With 4 bases removed from V and 2 bases from J, the gap between germline ends came to 15 bases. Germline values: CDR1 SQVTM, CDR2 ANQGSEA.

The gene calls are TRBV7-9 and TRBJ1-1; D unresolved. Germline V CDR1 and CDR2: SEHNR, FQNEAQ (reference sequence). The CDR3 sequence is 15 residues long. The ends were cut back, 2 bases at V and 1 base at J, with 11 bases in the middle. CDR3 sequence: CASSLKAVSNTEAFF. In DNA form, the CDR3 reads TGTGCCAGCAGCTTAAAGGCCGTCTCGAACACTGAAGCTTTCTTT.

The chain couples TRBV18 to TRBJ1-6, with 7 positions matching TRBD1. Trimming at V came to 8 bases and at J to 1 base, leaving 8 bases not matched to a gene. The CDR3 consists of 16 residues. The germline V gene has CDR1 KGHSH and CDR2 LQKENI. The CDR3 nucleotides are TGTGCCAGCCATGACAGGGATGGGTCCTATAATTCACCCCTCCACTTT. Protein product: CASHDRDGSYNSPLHF.

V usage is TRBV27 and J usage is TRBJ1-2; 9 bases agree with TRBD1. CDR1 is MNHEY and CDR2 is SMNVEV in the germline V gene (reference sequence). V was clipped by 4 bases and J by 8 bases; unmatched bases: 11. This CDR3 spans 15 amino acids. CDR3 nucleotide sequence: TGTGCCAGCAGTTCGCAAAACAGGGGGCTTAAGGGCTACACCTTC. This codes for CASSSQNRGLKGYTF.

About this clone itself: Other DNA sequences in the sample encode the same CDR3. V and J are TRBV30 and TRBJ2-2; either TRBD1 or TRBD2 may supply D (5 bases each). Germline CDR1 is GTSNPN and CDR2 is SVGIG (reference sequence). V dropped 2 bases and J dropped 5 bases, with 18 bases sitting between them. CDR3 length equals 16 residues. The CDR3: CAWSSNRGVGTGELFF. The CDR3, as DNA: TGTGCCTGGAGTTCGAATCGAGGGGTGGGGACCGGGGAGCTGTTTTTT. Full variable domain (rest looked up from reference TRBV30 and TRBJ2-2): SQTIHQWPATLVQPVGSPLSLECTVEGTSNPNLYWYRQAAGRGLQLLFYSVGIGQISSEVPQNLSASRPQDRQFILSSKKLLLSDSGFYLCAWSSNRGVGTGELFFGEGSRLTVL.

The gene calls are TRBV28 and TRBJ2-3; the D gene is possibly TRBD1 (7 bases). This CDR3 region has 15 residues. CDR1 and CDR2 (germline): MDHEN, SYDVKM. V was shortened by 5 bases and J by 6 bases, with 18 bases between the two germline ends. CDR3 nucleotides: TGTGCCAGCAGTCAACAGGGGAGGCGCCCGGATACGCAGTATTTT. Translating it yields CASSQQGRRPDTQYF.

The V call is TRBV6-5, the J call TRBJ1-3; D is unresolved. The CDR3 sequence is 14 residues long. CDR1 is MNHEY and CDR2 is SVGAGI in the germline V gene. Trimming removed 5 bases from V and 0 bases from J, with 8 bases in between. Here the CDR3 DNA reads TGTGCCAGCAGTCCGGAGTACTCTGGAAACACCATATATTTT. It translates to CASSPEYSGNTIYF.

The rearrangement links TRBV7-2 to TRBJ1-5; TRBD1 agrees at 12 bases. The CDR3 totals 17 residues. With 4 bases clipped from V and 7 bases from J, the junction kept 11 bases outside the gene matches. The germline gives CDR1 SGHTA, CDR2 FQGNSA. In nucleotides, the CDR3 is TGTGCCAGCAGCTCCGCCGGGACAGGGGGCGCGGGGCAGCCCCAGCATTTT. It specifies CASSSAGTGGAGQPQHF.

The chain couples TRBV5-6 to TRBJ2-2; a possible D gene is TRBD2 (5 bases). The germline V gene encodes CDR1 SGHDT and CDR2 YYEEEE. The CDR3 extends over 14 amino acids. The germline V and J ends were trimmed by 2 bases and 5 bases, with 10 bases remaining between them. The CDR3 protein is CASSFSVLTGELFF. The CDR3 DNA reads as TGTGCCAGCAGCTTTAGCGTGCTAACCGGGGAGCTGTTTTTT.

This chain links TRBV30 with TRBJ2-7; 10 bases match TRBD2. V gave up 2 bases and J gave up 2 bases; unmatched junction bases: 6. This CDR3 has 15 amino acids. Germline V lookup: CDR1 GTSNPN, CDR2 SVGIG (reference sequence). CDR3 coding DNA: TGTGCCTGGAGTCTGGGACTAGCGCCAGCCTACGAGCAGTACTTC. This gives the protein CAWSLGLAPAYEQYF.

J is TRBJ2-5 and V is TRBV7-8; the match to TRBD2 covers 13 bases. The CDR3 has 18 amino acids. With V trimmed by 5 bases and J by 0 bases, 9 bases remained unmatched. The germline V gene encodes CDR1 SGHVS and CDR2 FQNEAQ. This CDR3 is CASSPGLAGASYQETQYF. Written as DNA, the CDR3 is TGTGCCAGCAGCCCTGGACTAGCGGGGGCCTCGTACCAAGAGACCCAGTACTTC.

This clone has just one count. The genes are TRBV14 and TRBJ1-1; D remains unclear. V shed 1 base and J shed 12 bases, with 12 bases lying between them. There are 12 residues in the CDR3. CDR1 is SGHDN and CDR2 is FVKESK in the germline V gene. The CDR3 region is CASSQGGRRPFF. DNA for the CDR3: TGTGCCAGCAGCCAAGGTGGCAGACGCCCTTTCTTT.

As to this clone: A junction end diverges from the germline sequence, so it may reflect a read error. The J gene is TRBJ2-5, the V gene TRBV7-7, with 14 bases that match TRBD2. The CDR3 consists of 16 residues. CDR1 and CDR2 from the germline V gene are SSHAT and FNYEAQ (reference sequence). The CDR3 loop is CASSPGLAGGSETQYF. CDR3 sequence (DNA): TGTGCTAGCAGCCCAGGACTAGCGGGGGGCTCGGAGACCCAGTACTTC.

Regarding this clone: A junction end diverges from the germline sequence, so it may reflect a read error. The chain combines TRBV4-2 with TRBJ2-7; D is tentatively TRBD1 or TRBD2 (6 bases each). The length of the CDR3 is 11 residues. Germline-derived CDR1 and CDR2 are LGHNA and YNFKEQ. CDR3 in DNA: TGTGCCAGCAGCCAAGATTTGAGAGGGGGGTTC. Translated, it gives CASSQDLRGGF.

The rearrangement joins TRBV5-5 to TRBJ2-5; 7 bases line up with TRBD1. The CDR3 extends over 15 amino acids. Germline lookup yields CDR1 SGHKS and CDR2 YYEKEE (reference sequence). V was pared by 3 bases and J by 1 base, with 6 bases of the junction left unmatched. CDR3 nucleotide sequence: TGTGCCAGCAGCTACCAATCAGGGGGCCAAGAGACCCAGTACTTC. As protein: CASSYQSGGQETQYF. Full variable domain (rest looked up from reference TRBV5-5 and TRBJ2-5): DAGVTQSPTHLIKTRGQQVTLRCSPISGHKSVSWYQQVLGQGPQFIFQYYEKEERGRGNFPDRFSARQFPNYSSELNVNALLLGDSALYLCASSYQSGGQETQYFGPGTRLLVL.

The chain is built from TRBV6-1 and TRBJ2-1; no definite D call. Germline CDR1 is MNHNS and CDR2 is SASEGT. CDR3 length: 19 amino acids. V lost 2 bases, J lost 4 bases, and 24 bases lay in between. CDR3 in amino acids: CASSERSNQINSRYNEQFF. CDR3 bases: TGTGCCAGCAGTGAACGGAGTAACCAGATAAATAGCCGGTACAATGAGCAGTTCTTC.

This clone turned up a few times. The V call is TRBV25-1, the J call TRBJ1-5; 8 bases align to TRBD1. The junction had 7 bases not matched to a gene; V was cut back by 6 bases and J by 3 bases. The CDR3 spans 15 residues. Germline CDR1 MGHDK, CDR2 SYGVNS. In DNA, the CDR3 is TGTGCCAGCAGCCAGTCAGGGGGCGTCAATCAGCCCCAGCATTTT. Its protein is CASSQSGGVNQPQHF.

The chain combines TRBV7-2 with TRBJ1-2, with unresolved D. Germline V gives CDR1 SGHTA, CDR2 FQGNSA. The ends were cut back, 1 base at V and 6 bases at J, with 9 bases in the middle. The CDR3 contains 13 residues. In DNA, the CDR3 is TGTGCCAGCAGCTTAGTAGGGCCTGATGGCTACACCTTC. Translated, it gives CASSLVGPDGYTF.

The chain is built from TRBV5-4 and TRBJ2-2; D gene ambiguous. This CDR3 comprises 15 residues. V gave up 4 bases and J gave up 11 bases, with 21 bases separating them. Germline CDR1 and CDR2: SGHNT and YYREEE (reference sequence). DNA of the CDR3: TGTGCCAGCAGCCTAATCGGACCGACCGCAAGAGAGCTGTTTTTT. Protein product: CASSLIGPTARELFF.

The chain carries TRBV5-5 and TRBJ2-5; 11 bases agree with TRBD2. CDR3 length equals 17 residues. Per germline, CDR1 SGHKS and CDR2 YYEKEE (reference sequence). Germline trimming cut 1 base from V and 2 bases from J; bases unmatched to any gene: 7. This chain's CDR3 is CASSLMSSGGLQETQYF. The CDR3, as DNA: TGTGCCAGCAGCTTGATGTCTAGCGGGGGGTTACAAGAGACCCAGTACTTC.

The CDR3 DNA reads as TGTGCCAGCACTGGGGGACAGCCCTCCTACAATGAGCAGTTCTTC. Translating gives CASTGGQPSYNEQFF. The genes are TRBV28 and TRBJ2-1, with 7 bases that match TRBD1. CDR1 and CDR2 from the germline V gene are MDHEN and SYDVKM. Trimming removed 7 bases from V and 0 bases from J; junction bases left unmatched: 6. CDR3 length equals 15 residues.